The text below deals with one TCR beta chain. The antigen is unknown. Both 60 Vbeta primers and 13 Jbeta primers went into the PCR. Here immunoSEQ multiplex PCR was the method, and the copy in TCRdb shows in-frame clones only, minus some. The sample records 150,000 to 200,000 clones, 81% being singletons. The data are from a study of cytomegalovirus exposure and HLA in healthy donors. About the study: HLA-typed donors were the source of 83 million or so unique TCRs, which an early data release held. Findings of the study overall: Many donors carried some public TCRs, although rarity characterized most TCR sequences. A few CMV-associated chains proved CMV antigen-specific in vitro. Follow-up analysis found HLA locus-dependent TCR association rates, highest for DRB1 and lowest for HLA-C.

Germline-derived CDR1 and CDR2 are SGHTA and FQGTGA. Germline trimming cut 5 bases from V and 7 bases from J; bases unmatched to any gene: 19. CDR3 length equals 18 residues. The source material was PBMCs. The source of this sequence is a woman in her twenties or thirties in good health and CMV-seronegative. V is TRBV7-3 and J is TRBJ2-1; 8 bases fit TRBD2. CDR3 sequence: CASSPYGLAPGGINEQFF. The CDR3 bases are TGTGCCAGCAGCCCCTACGGACTAGCCCCCGGGGGTATAAATGAGCAGTTCTTC. The full variable domain, completed using reference TRBV7-3 and TRBJ2-1, is GAGVSQTPSNKVTEKGKYVELRCDPISGHTALYWYRQSLGQGPEFLIYFQGTGAADDSGLPNDRFFAVRPEGSVSTLKIQRTERGDSAVYLCASSPYGLAPGGINEQFFGPGTRLTVL.